This T cell receptor (beta chain) derives from a study of T cells after yellow fever vaccination. Study-wide points: Most primary-vaccination clones reappeared after the booster (approximately 97% CD4, approximately 88% CD8). On re-exposure, the response was weaker but peaked faster, at day 5 versus 15.

The CDR3 runs to 15 residues. CDR1 is SGHAT, CDR2 FQDESV, per germline (reference sequence). The V and J ends lost 2 bases and 4 bases respectively, with 12 bases between them. About this clonotype itself: The target antigen is unknown.

TCRdb re-derived calls from the 5' RACE reads in MiXCR, one entry per CDR3 protein. The sample yields roughly 310,000 distinct CDR3 sequences, 8.7% seen once. The J gene is TRBJ1-5, the V gene TRBV11-1; perhaps TRBD1 as D (5 bases). The TCR was taken from a man aged 18 to 30 who received the YFV17D yellow fever vaccine. The source was PBMCs, collected on the day of the first yellow fever vaccination. CDR3 amino acids: CASSLSGSRNQPQHF. In DNA form, the CDR3 reads TGTGCCAGCAGCTTATCAGGGTCTAGGAATCAGCCCCAGCATTTT.